One sample yielded the 18 T cell receptor beta chains listed below, sequenced in a study of blood T cells in healthy people across ages. Primers used in a second PCR of about 6 to 11 cycles were a sample-barcoded 5' primer and a J-beta primer mix. One entry per CDR3 protein, called by TCRdb with MiXCR from the 5' RACE reads. The repertoire includes approximately 680,000 distinct CDR3 sequences, 32% of them detected once, and 15% sits in the top ten. The sample comprised blood. All receptors come from a woman older than 75 in good health.

This clonotype was observed a single time. This could be a read error, since a much larger clone is one nucleotide away. This sequence joins TRBV28 and TRBJ2-5; 11 nucleotides align to TRBD1. The CDR3 loop spans 15 amino acids. Per the germline V gene, CDR1 is MDHEN and CDR2 is SYDVKM. Here the CDR3 reads CASSRGQGAPYEQHF. The CDR3 nucleotides are TGTGCCAGCAGTCGCGGACAGGGGGCACCCTACGAGCAGCACTTC.

This chain uses TRBV28 with TRBJ1-1; TRBD1 is a possible D gene (6 bases). The V end was cut by 6 bases, the J end by 9 bases, with 23 bases between. The CDR3 has 15 amino acids. Per the germline V gene, CDR1 is MDHEN and CDR2 is SYDVKM. The CDR3 nucleotides are TGTGCCAGCAGACCCGACAGGTTGGGGATCGTGCAAGCTTTCTTT. Translating gives CASRPDRLGIVQAFF.

There are a few counts of this clonotype. The V and J genes are TRBV4-1 and TRBJ2-1, with D unresolved. Germline values: CDR1 MGHRA, CDR2 YSYEKL. There are 15 residues in the CDR3. Trimming took off 0 bases at V and 7 bases at J, with 13 bases between the two ends. CDR3 sequence reads: CASSQEPSRPNEQFF. CDR3 in DNA: TGCGCCAGCAGCCAAGAACCCTCCCGACCGAATGAGCAGTTCTTC.

The chain combines TRBV28 with TRBJ2-2; no reliable D call. This CDR3 spans 14 amino acids. CDR1 and CDR2 (germline): MDHEN, SYDVKM. Trimming shortened V by 5 bases and J by 1 base, and 8 bases separated the two germline ends. CDR3 region: CASSDHMNTGELFF. The DNA for the CDR3 is TGTGCCAGCAGTGACCATATGAACACCGGGGAGCTGTTTTTT.

The rearrangement links TRBV28 to TRBJ2-5; D is undetermined. The J call could be wrong; TRBJ2-7 is a better fit for the DNA end. The CDR3 totals 15 residues. Germline CDR1 is MDHEN and CDR2 is SYDVKM. CDR3 amino acids: CASSSAPLVGNEQYF. The CDR3 region has the DNA TGTGCCAGCAGCTCCGCCCCACTCGTGGGGAACGAGCAGTACTTC.

This clonotype was found many times. A read error is possible here, since a much larger clone lies one base away. Here the CDR3 DNA reads TGTGCCAGCACCCTAAGAGGAATTGGGAGCAGGGGCTGCTATGGCTACACCTTC. Translation gives CASTLRGIGSRGCYGYTF. This chain connects TRBV3-1 to TRBJ1-2; the D gene is possibly TRBD1 (6 bases). The CDR3 totals 18 residues. With 7 bases removed from V and 4 bases from J, the gap between germline ends came to 28 bases. The V gene's germline CDR1 is LGHDT and CDR2 YNNKEL (reference sequence).

This clonotype was counted between two and nine times. The J gene is TRBJ1-4, the V gene TRBV5-6; 8 bases are shared with TRBD1. The CDR3 runs to 15 residues. V dropped 0 bases and J dropped 6; count of bases not matched to a gene: 4. From germline, CDR1 is SGHDT and CDR2 YYEEEE. Written as DNA, the CDR3 is TGTGCCAGCAGCTTGGCGGCAGGGGGCTATGAAAAACTGTTTTTT. Its translation: CASSLAAGGYEKLFF.

The V and J genes are TRBV7-2 and TRBJ2-7, with 8 bases identical to TRBD2. The V segment lost 3 bases and the J segment 0 bases; nucleotides outside the gene matches: 13. The CDR3 runs 18 residues. Germline CDR1 SGHTA, CDR2 FQGNSA. The CDR3 DNA reads TGTGCCAGCAGCTTCGGGATAGCGGGGCCCGAAAACTCCTACGAGCAGTACTTC. It yields the protein CASSFGIAGPENSYEQYF. The full variable domain, rest sourced from reference TRBV7-2 and TRBJ2-7, is GAGVSQSPSNKVTEKGKDVELRCDPISGHTALYWYRQSLGQGLEFLIYFQGNSAPDKSGLPSDRFSAERTGGSVSTLTIQRTQQEDSAVYLCASSFGIAGPENSYEQYFGPGTRLTVT.

As for this clonotype: A much larger clone is a single base away; this may be a read error. This chain joins TRBV12-3 or TRBV12-4 and TRBJ1-2, with TRBD1 matching over 8 bases. The CDR3 sequence is 14 residues long. V lost 3 bases, J lost 8 bases, and 8 bases stayed unmatched. In nucleotides, the CDR3 is TGTGCCAGCAGTTTGAGGCAGGGGGCAAGCGGCTACACCTTC. It codes for CASSLRQGASGYTF.

Details on this clonotype: A much larger clone differs by one base, so this may be a read error. The CDR3, as DNA: TGTGCCAGCAGTTACCCCGGGGAGCTGTTTTTT. Amino acids: CASSYPGELFF. This sequence joins TRBV6-2 or TRBV6-3 and TRBJ2-2; no reliable D call. Germline-derived CDR1 and CDR2 are MNHEY and SVGEGT. V was cut by 2 bases and J by 6 bases, with 1 base left in between. This CDR3 has 11 residues.

The chain carries TRBV7-3 and TRBJ2-1, with D possibly matching TRBD2 (6 bases). This CDR3 region has 16 residues. In germline, CDR1 is SGHTA, CDR2 FQGTGA. Trimming removed 2 bases at V and 8 bases at J, with 19 bases between. The CDR3 spells CASSLGTGVNGDEQFF. The CDR3 region has the DNA TGTGCCAGCAGCTTAGGGACGGGAGTTAATGGAGATGAGCAGTTCTTC.

With respect to this clonotype: A much larger clone lies a single base off, so this may be a read error. The chain is built from TRBV12-3 or TRBV12-4 and TRBJ2-5, with TRBD2 identical over 10 bases. With 6 bases clipped from V and 11 bases from J, the junction kept 18 bases outside the gene matches. The CDR3 spans 16 residues. The CDR3 bases are TGTGCCAGCAGCAAGGAGCGGGGGGGCCTCTCGAATGAGCAGTACTTC. Residues: CASSKERGGLSNEQYF.

The table lists this clonotype with a few counts. The chain links TRBV2 to TRBJ2-7, with TRBD1 matching over 7 bases. With the DNA end fitting TRBJ2-5 better, the J assignment may be wrong. From germline, CDR1 is SNHLY and CDR2 FYNNEI. The CDR3 extends over 14 amino acids. CDR3 protein: CASSEGTVSGTQYF. In DNA, the CDR3 is TGTGCCAGCAGTGAGGGGACAGTGAGCGGGACCCAGTACTTC.

This clonotype has a count of ten or more. The chain is built from TRBV13 and TRBJ2-5, with 7 bases fitting TRBD1. V shed 5 bases and J 1 base; nucleotides not matched to a gene: 13. CDR1 and CDR2 from the germline V gene are PRHDT and FYEKMQ (reference sequence). This CDR3 comprises 17 residues. The CDR3 coding sequence is TGTGCCAGCAGCCTCTTCCTAGGACAGGCCCCCCAAGAGACCCAGTACTTC. This codes for CASSLFLGQAPQETQYF.

V gene TRBV30 combines with J gene TRBJ1-1; the D gene is possibly TRBD1 (5 bases). Trimming stripped 7 bases from V and 3 bases from J, with 18 bases between. The CDR3 runs 14 residues. Germline values: CDR1 GTSNPN, CDR2 SVGIG (reference sequence). The CDR3: CAFKKEGYDTEAFF. For the CDR3, the DNA is TGTGCCTTCAAAAAGGAGGGGTATGACACTGAAGCTTTCTTT.

This clonotype was recorded many times. The chain links TRBV9 to TRBJ1-4; D uncertain. The CDR3 contains 16 residues. Germline V lookup: CDR1 SGDLS, CDR2 YYNGEE. Trimming stripped 0 bases from V and 3 bases from J, with 12 bases between. As DNA, the CDR3 is TGTGCCAGCAGCGTAGGGACTGCCGCCTCTAATGAAAAACTGTTTTTT. This gives the protein CASSVGTAASNEKLFF. Full variable domain (remainder filled in from reference TRBV9 and TRBJ1-4): DSGVTQTPKHLITATGQRVTLRCSPRSGDLSVYWYQQSLDQGLQFLIQYYNGEERAKGNILERFSAQQFPDLHSELNLSSLELGDSALYFCASSVGTAASNEKLFFGSGTQLSVL.

V usage is TRBV4-1 and J usage is TRBJ2-2, with a possible D match to TRBD2 (5 bases). With 6 bases removed from V and 0 bases from J, the gap between germline ends came to 8 bases. The CDR3 sequence is 14 residues long. The germline V gene has CDR1 MGHRA and CDR2 YSYEKL. The CDR3 is CASRRVTNTGELFF. CDR3 coding DNA: TGCGCCAGCAGGAGGGTCACGAACACCGGGGAGCTGTTTTTT.

The chain combines TRBV5-1 with TRBJ2-1, with D tentatively TRBD1 (6 bases). Trimming took 3 bases from V and 4 from J, leaving 20 bases between them. Germline V gene sequence: CDR1 SGHRS, CDR2 YFSETQ. The length of the CDR3 is 17 residues. CDR3 residues: CASSWTPDSRIYNEQFF. Written as DNA, the CDR3 is TGCGCCAGCAGCTGGACCCCGGACAGTCGCATATACAATGAGCAGTTCTTC.